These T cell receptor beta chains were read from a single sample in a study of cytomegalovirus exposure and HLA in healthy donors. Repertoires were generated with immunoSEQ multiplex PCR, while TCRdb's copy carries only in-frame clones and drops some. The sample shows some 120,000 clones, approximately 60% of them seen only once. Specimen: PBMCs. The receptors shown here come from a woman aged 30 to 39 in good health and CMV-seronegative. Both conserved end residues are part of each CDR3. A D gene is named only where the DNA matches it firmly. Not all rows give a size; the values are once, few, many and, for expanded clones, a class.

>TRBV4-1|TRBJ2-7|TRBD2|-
TGCGCCAGCAGCCAAGATCCGGGAGGGAGCTCCTACGAGCAGTACTTC
CASSQDPGGSSYEQYF
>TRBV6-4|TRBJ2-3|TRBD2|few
TGTGCCAGCAGTGAGATAGCGGGAACCTCAGATACGCAGTATTTT
CASSEIAGTSDTQYF
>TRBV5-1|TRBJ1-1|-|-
TGCGCCAGCAGCTCAACAACTGAAGCTTTCTTT
CASSSTTEAFF
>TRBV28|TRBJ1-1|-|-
TGTGCCAGCAGTTTAAACAGGAACACTGAAGCTTTCTTT
CASSLNRNTEAFF
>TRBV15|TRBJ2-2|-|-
TGTGCCACCAGCAGAGAGCAGGGGAACACCGGGGAGCTGTTTTTT
CATSREQGNTGELFF
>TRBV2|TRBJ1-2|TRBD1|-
TGTGCCAGCAGCGACAGGGGGATCTCGCCCTTATATGGCTACACCTTC
CASSDRGISPLYGYTF
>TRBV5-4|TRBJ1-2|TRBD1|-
TGTGCCAGCAGCCCCCCGACAGGGAACTATGGCTACACCTTC
CASSPPTGNYGYTF
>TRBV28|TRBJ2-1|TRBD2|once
TGTGCCAGCAGTTTGGGGCTAGCGGGACTCTACAATGAGCAGTTCTTC
CASSLGLAGLYNEQFF
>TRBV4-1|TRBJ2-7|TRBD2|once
TGCGCCAGCAGCCAAGATCCCGCGGGAGGCTACGAGCAGTACTTC
CASSQDPAGGYEQYF
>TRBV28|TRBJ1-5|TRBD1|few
TGTGCCAGCAGTCTACCAGGGACAGGGGGCCAGCATTTT
CASSLPGTGGQHF
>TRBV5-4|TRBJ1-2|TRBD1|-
TGTGCCAGCACCTTACAGGGGACCACTTATTATGGCTACACCTTC
CASTLQGTTYYGYTF
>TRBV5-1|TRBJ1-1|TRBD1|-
TGCGCCAGCAGCTTGGGCGACAGGGGTACTGAAGCTTTCTTT
CASSLGDRGTEAFF
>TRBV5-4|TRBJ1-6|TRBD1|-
TGTGCCAGCAGCCCTGGACAGGGCTCCTATAATTCACCCCTCCACTTT
CASSPGQGSYNSPLHF
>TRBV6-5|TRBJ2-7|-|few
TGTGCCAGCAGTTACTCGAGGATTTCCTACGAGCAGTACTTC
CASSYSRISYEQYF
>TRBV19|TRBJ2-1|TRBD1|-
TGTGCCAGTTTTCGTGGACAGGGGGGGAATGAGCAGTTCTTC
CASFRGQGGNEQFF
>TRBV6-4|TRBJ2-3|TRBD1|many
TGTGCCAGCGGGACAGGCCACACAGATACGCAGTATTTT
CASGTGHTDTQYF
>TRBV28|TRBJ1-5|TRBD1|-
TGTGCCAGCAGTTGGACAGGGGCCAATCAGCCCCAGCATTTT
CASSWTGANQPQHF
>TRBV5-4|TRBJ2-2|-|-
TGTGCCAGCAGCCTGAACACCGGGGAGCTGTTTTTT
CASSLNTGELFF
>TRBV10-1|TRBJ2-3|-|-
TGCGCCAGCAGTGACGCGGGCCGCACAGATACGCAGTATTTT
CASSDAGRTDTQYF
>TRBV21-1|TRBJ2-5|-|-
TGTGCCAGCAGCAAAACTCGAGGCGGGTCAAAAGAGACCCAGTACTTC
CASSKTRGGSKETQYF
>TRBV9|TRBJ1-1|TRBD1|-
TGTGCCAGCAGCGGACAGGGGGCGCAAAATAAAGGTGGGACTGAAGCTTTCTTT
CASSGQGAQNKGGTEAFF
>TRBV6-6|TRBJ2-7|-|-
TGTGCCAGCAGTTACGAGAGGCGGGCCTACGAGCAGTACTTC
CASSYERRAYEQYF
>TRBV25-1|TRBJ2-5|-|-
TGTGCCAGCAGTGAATGGTCAGGAGAGACCCAGTACTTC
CASSEWSGETQYF
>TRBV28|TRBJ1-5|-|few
TGTGCCAGCAGTTTCGGTGGTAGAGGCAATCAGCCCCAGCATTTT
CASSFGGRGNQPQHF
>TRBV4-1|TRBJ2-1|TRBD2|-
TGCGCCAGCAGCCATGCGGGACTAGCGGGAGGCTATGAGCAGTTCTTC
CASSHAGLAGGYEQFF
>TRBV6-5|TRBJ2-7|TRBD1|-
TGTGCCAGCAGGCCCGGGACAGGGATTTACGAGCAGTACTTC
CASRPGTGIYEQYF
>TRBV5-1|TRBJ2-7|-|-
TGCGCCAGCAGCCCCAGAACACAGGGCGACGAGCAGTACTTC
CASSPRTQGDEQYF
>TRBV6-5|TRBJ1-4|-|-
TGTGCCAGCAGCTTAAAATTCGATGAAAAACTGTTTTTT
CASSLKFDEKLFF
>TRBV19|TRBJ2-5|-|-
TGTGCCAGTAGTATTAGGCGTGGACCTCAGCGGGAGACCCAGTACTTC
CASSIRRGPQRETQYF
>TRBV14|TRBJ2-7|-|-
TGTGCCAGCAGCGCTCAGGGGGGACTCTACGAGCAGTACTTC
CASSAQGGLYEQYF
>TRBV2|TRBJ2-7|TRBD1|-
TGTGCCAGCAGCGGACAGGGGGCCTCCTACGAGCAGTACTTC
CASSGQGASYEQYF
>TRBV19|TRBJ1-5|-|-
TGTGCCAGTAGTTTTAATAAGTACAGGGAGAGCAATCAGCCCCAGCATTTT
CASSFNKYRESNQPQHF
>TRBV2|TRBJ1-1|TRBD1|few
TGTGCCAGCAGCGAGGTGACAGGGGCGAACACTGAAGCTTTCTTT
CASSEVTGANTEAFF
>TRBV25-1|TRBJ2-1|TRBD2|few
TGTGCCAGCAGTGTTAGCGGGACTGAGCAGTTCTTC
CASSVSGTEQFF
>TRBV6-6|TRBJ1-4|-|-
TGTGCCAGCAGTTATGTTTCCCCGACTAATGAAAAACTGTTTTTT
CASSYVSPTNEKLFF
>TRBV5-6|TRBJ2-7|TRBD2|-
TGTGCCAGCAGCGCGGCGGGAGGACTTCCCTACGAGCAGTACTTC
CASSAAGGLPYEQYF
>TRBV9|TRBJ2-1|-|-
TGTGCCAGCAGCGCCGAAGGGGCCTCCTACAATGAGCAGTTCTTC
CASSAEGASYNEQFF
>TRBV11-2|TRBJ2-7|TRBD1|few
TGTGCCAGCAGCTCCGGGACAGGTTCCTACGAGCAGTACTTC
CASSSGTGSYEQYF
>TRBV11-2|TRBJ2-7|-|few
TGTGCCAGCAGCGGAATGGGACGGGGGTACGAGCAGTACTTC
CASSGMGRGYEQYF
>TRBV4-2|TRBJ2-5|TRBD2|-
TGTGCCAGCAGCCGGACTAGCTGGGAGACCCAGTACTTC
CASSRTSWETQYF
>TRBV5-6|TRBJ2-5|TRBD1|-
TGTGCCAGCAGCGCGGGACAGGCCGTGGGGGAGCAGTACTTC
CASSAGQAVGEQYF
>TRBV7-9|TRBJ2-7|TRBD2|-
TGTGCCAGCAGCTCCGGACTAGCGGGAAACGAGCAGTACTTC
CASSSGLAGNEQYF
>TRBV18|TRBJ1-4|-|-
TGTGCCAGCTCACCACGAGGAGAAAAACTGTTTTTT
CASSPRGEKLFF